This is a list of T cell receptor beta chains from one sample in a study of PD-L1 blockade in urothelial cancer. The repertoire was sequenced with immunoSEQ multiplex PCR; TCRdb's copy has only in-frame clones and lacks some. The sample comprises 24,000 or so clones, roughly 85% of which are singletons, and about 1.6% rests with the top ten. The sequences come from PBMCs, collected around atezolizumab (anti-PD-L1) treatment. These receptors were obtained from a man between 70 and 80 years old with urothelial cancer. Each CDR3 is given with its conserved first and last residue.

TRBV4-2	TRBJ2-3	CASSQDKRRTDTQYF
TRBV14	TRBJ1-1	CASSQERANRGLNTEAFF
TRBV6-1	TRBJ2-1	CASSSHSGRNNEQFF
TRBV28	TRBJ1-1	CASSLLVNTEAFF
TRBV27	TRBJ1-5	CASRHQEGNQPQHF
TRBV7-6	TRBJ2-7	CASSLGLASEQYF
TRBV27	TRBJ2-1	CASSGREGSNEQFF
TRBV4-2	TRBJ1-6	CASSQVAWSSYNSPLHF
TRBV9	TRBJ2-5	CASTLSGVPQETQYF
TRBV10-2	TRBJ1-5	CASRVAGAGQPQHF
TRBV5-1	TRBJ2-5	CASSFRSQETQYF
TRBV7-2	TRBJ2-4	CASSLDSNIQYF
TRBV28	TRBJ2-7	CASSASGLAGKHEQYF
TRBV5-1	TRBJ2-5	CASSGGQTQETQYF
TRBV6-1	TRBJ2-5	CASSEIGTSGQETQYF
TRBV18	TRBJ2-1	CASSPIAGDYNEQFF
TRBV18	TRBJ2-2	CASSPPSGANTGELFF
TRBV4-1	TRBJ1-1	CASSQEIREDTEAFF
TRBV5-1	TRBJ2-7	CASWGQGFSYEQYF
TRBV20-1	TRBJ2-7	CSAVLPGEQYF
TRBV18	TRBJ1-2	CASLKGVGYGYTF
TRBV29-1	TRBJ2-3	CSVHPGGPDTQYF
TRBV28	TRBJ1-5	CASSHRLYQPQHF
TRBV6-4	TRBJ2-3	CASSDGTSGTDTQYF
TRBV29-1	TRBJ2-2	CSVEATLGGAGELFF
TRBV7-3	TRBJ2-7	CASSLWAGEGYEQYF
TRBV5-1	TRBJ2-7	CASSLEPTYEQYF
TRBV4-1	TRBJ2-7	CASSQGQPDEQYF
TRBV19	TRBJ2-2	CASTALVSTGELFF
TRBV15	TRBJ2-5	CATSISPRDSQYF
TRBV28	TRBJ2-7	CASSPGLKTYEQYF
TRBV11-3	TRBJ1-1	CASVGRDNTEAFF
TRBV28	TRBJ1-5	CASSLPGYRGGNQPQHF
TRBV11-2	TRBJ2-3	CASSLDSQGWEDTQYF
TRBV2	TRBJ2-1	CASTGQASGSYEQFF
TRBV7-2	TRBJ2-7	CASSLEAGQSEQYF
TRBV4-2	TRBJ1-2	CASSQDQRGPGGYTF
TRBV4-3	TRBJ2-7	CASSQEVVGEQYF
TRBV7-2	TRBJ1-2	CASSLFTGRANYGYTF
TRBV9	TRBJ2-7	CLCLGEYEQYF
TRBV6-5	TRBJ1-1	CASSYGTEAFF
TRBV2	TRBJ1-5	CASSEALQAVGQPQHF
TRBV25-1	TRBJ2-5	CASSGFVRTQYF
TRBV6-5	TRBJ2-2	CASSYAGGSGELFF
TRBV14	TRBJ1-3	CASRVRVSGNTIYF
TRBV5-1	TRBJ2-3	CASSLGSGYTDTQYF
TRBV9	TRBJ2-2	CASSVGVSSGKSGELFF
TRBV28	TRBJ1-5	CASRNPDSSNQPQHF